These 25 T cell receptor beta chains originate from one sample sequenced in a study of shared clonotypes between healthy human individuals. Naive CD8 isolation took CD45RO-negative cells positively selected for CCR7 and excluded terminally differentiated effector memory CD45RA+ cells. Produced via immunoSEQ multiplex PCR; TCRdb's table is partial and in-frame only. In the table there are about 580,000 clones, more than 95% of which are singletons. The specimen was naive CD8+ T cells sorted from blood. Receptors were obtained from a man aged 30 to 45 in good health.

The rearrangement uses TRBV29-1 and TRBJ2-2; D is possibly TRBD1 or TRBD2 (5 bases each). Germline CDR1 reads SQVTM; CDR2 reads ANQGSEA. There are 12 residues in the CDR3. With 4 bases removed from V and 8 bases from J, the gap between germline ends came to 11 bases. CDR3 sequence (DNA): TGCAGCGTTGCGAGGGGACCTGGGGAGCTGTTTTTT. Translated, it gives CSVARGPGELFF.

For this clone: At one boundary the junction diverges from the germline segment, which might be a read error. The chain links TRBV5-1 to TRBJ1-2, with D perhaps TRBD1 (5 bases). Germline lookup yields CDR1 SGHRS and CDR2 YFSETQ. There are 14 residues in the CDR3. CDR3 sequence: CASSLGGAGEGCTF. The DNA for the CDR3 is TGCGCCAGCAGCTTGGGGGGCGCGGGTGAGGGCTGCACCTTC. The full variable domain, with the rest looked up from reference TRBV5-1 and TRBJ1-2, is KAGVTQTPRYLIKTRGQQVTLSCSPISGHRSVSWYQQTPGQGLQFLFEYFSETQRNKGNFPGRFSGRQFSNSRSEMNVSTLELGDSALYLCASSLGGAGEGCTFGSGTRLTVV.

J is TRBJ2-3 and V is TRBV9; D is unresolved. Germline V gene data show CDR1 as SGDLS and CDR2 as YYNGEE. Trimming shortened V by 0 bases and J by 4 bases, and 15 bases separated the two germline ends. The CDR3 length is 16 residues. The chain's CDR3 is CASSVDGRVSADTQYF. The CDR3 nucleotides read TGTGCCAGCAGCGTAGATGGTAGAGTTTCGGCAGATACGCAGTATTTT.

This clone was seen only once. The chain carries TRBV7-2 and TRBJ1-1; TRBD1 might be the D (5 bases). Trimming pared 6 bases from V and 5 bases from J, leaving 13 bases between. This CDR3 region has 13 residues. CDR1 and CDR2 (germline): SGHTA, FQGNSA. CDR3 nucleotide sequence: TGTGCCAGCAGTCCGGGGGGAACGACTGAAGCTTTCTTT. This gives the protein CASSPGGTTEAFF.

V usage is TRBV7-8 and J usage is TRBJ2-1, with TRBD2 as a possible D gene (6 bases). This CDR3 comprises 14 residues. Trimming removed 5 bases at V and 1 base at J, with 9 bases between. The germline gives CDR1 SGHVS, CDR2 FQNEAQ. The CDR3 region is CASSAGGSYNEQFF. The CDR3 region has the DNA TGTGCCAGCAGCGCTGGGGGGTCCTACAATGAGCAGTTCTTC.

The chain couples TRBV19 to TRBJ2-1; perhaps TRBD2 as D (6 bases). Trimming took 3 bases from V and 7 from J, leaving 16 bases between them. The CDR3 is 15 amino acids. The V gene's germline CDR1 is LNHDA and CDR2 SQIVND (reference sequence). For the CDR3, the DNA is TGTGCCAGTAGTATTGCGGCGGGGCCACAGAATGAGCAGTTCTTC. Translated, it gives CASSIAAGPQNEQFF.

This rearrangement joins TRBV9 to TRBJ2-6, with 12 bases identical to TRBD1. Trimming at V came to 3 bases and at J to 3 bases, leaving 7 bases not matched to a gene. This CDR3 has 18 residues. Germline CDR1 SGDLS, CDR2 YYNGEE. The CDR3: CASSGRGQGALGANVLTF. DNA of the CDR3: TGTGCCAGCAGCGGTCGGGGACAGGGGGCGCTTGGGGCCAACGTCCTGACTTTC. Using reference TRBV9 and TRBJ2-6 for the parts outside the CDR3, the full variable domain is DSGVTQTPKHLITATGQRVTLRCSPRSGDLSVYWYQQSLDQGLQFLIQYYNGEERAKGNILERFSAQQFPDLHSELNLSSLELGDSALYFCASSGRGQGALGANVLTFGAGSRLTVL.

Written as DNA, the CDR3 is TGTGCCAGCAGAAGGACAGGGGGGGATAACTATGGCTACACCTTC. Translating it yields CASRRTGGDNYGYTF. J is TRBJ1-2 and V is TRBV27; 10 bases are a match to TRBD1. The CDR3 is made up of 15 amino acids. Per germline, CDR1 MNHEY and CDR2 SMNVEV (reference sequence). J was trimmed by 1 base and V by 6 bases; bases with no gene match: 5.

The rearrangement uses TRBV27 and TRBJ1-5; D is ambiguous. Germline V gene data show CDR1 as MNHEY and CDR2 as SMNVEV (reference sequence). Trimming removed 0 bases from V and 6 bases from J, with 6 bases in between. The CDR3 spans 13 residues. CDR3 loop: CASSLSFFQPQHF. In DNA form, the CDR3 reads TGTGCCAGCAGTTTATCGTTCTTTCAGCCCCAGCATTTT.

In the case of this clone: Other DNA sequences of this sample code for an identical CDR3. V is TRBV7-9 and J is TRBJ2-3; D ambiguous. V dropped 4 bases and J dropped 4 bases, with 3 bases sitting between them. The germline V gene encodes CDR1 SEHNR and CDR2 FQNEAQ (reference sequence). The CDR3 has 11 amino acids. This CDR3 reads CASSSADTQYF. The CDR3, as DNA: TGTGCCAGCAGCTCCGCAGATACGCAGTATTTT.

The chain uses TRBV4-1 and TRBJ1-5, with 8 nucleotides matching TRBD1. The CDR3 spans 15 residues. Germline values: CDR1 MGHRA, CDR2 YSYEKL. Unmatched junction bases numbered 6, after V lost 1 base and J lost 7 bases. CDR3 nucleotides: TGCGCCAGCAGCCAAGGGACAGGGTATGAACAGCCCCAGCATTTT. Translated: CASSQGTGYEQPQHF.

The rearrangement uses TRBV27 and TRBJ2-5; the D gene could be TRBD1 or TRBD2 (6 bases each). Trimming took off 10 bases at V and 5 bases at J, with 17 bases between the two ends. Per germline, CDR1 MNHEY and CDR2 SMNVEV (reference sequence). CDR3 length: 13 residues. Here the CDR3 reads CATARGGLETQYF. The CDR3 region has the DNA TGTGCCACCGCCCGAGGGGGGCTGGAGACCCAGTACTTC.

The chain carries TRBV9 and TRBJ2-5; D is uncertain. The CDR3 spans 12 residues. The V and J ends lost 3 bases and 5 bases respectively, with 8 bases between them. Germline V gene data show CDR1 as SGDLS and CDR2 as YYNGEE. The CDR3 DNA follows: TGTGCCAGCAGCGGGCCCTCGGAGACCCAGTACTTC. Its translation: CASSGPSETQYF.

The chain has TRBV19 and TRBJ2-7; D is possibly TRBD1 (6 bases). The CDR3 runs to 18 residues. V was trimmed by 2 bases and J by 6 bases, leaving 26 bases between them. Germline CDR1 LNHDA, CDR2 SQIVND (reference sequence). In nucleotides, the CDR3 is TGTGCCAGTAGTATAATTGGGCAGGGGACCTTCGCCGGGGCCGAGCAGTACTTC. Protein product: CASSIIGQGTFAGAEQYF.

Turning to this clone: The same CDR3 also results from other DNA sequences found in this sample. The chain joins TRBV19 to TRBJ1-5, with 7 positions matching TRBD1. V lost 1 base and J lost 0; bases outside the gene matches: 6. There are 17 residues in the CDR3. The germline gives CDR1 LNHDA, CDR2 SQIVND (reference sequence). The DNA for the CDR3 is TGTGCCAGTAGTATAGTGTCAGGGACAGATAGCAATCAGCCCCAGCATTTT. It specifies CASSIVSGTDSNQPQHF.

This sequence joins TRBV4-3 and TRBJ2-7; the D gene could be TRBD1 or TRBD2 (5 bases each). Germline V gene sequence: CDR1 LGHNA, CDR2 YSLEER. Trimming removed 0 bases from V and 1 base from J, with 10 bases in between. The CDR3 runs to 15 residues. CDR3 amino acids: CASSQDYGASYEQYF. The CDR3, as DNA: TGCGCCAGCAGCCAAGATTACGGGGCATCCTACGAGCAGTACTTC.

The chain combines TRBV5-5 with TRBJ1-5, with 9 bases aligning to TRBD1. The CDR3 sequence is 15 residues long. Germline loops: CDR1 SGHKS, CDR2 YYEKEE (reference sequence). Trimming removed 2 bases from V and 5 bases from J; junction bases left unmatched: 5. The CDR3 loop is CASSLTGGAYQPQHF. CDR3 sequence (DNA): TGTGCCAGCAGCTTAACAGGGGGCGCTTATCAGCCCCAGCATTTT.

The chain links TRBV29-1 to TRBJ2-1; D is perhaps TRBD1 (6 bases). V lost 4 bases, J lost 3 bases, and 16 bases lay in between. This CDR3 is built from 15 residues. Looked up from germline, CDR1 is SQVTM and CDR2 is ANQGSEA. In DNA, the CDR3 is TGCAGCGTTGTCGGTTGGCAGGGGAACTACAATGAGCAGTTCTTC. This sequence encodes CSVVGWQGNYNEQFF.

On this clone itself: This specimen includes other DNA sequences encoding the same CDR3. The V and J genes are TRBV7-2 and TRBJ2-7, with D tentatively TRBD2 (5 bases). V lost 0 bases to trimming and J lost 4 bases, with 7 bases between them. This CDR3 region has 13 residues. CDR1 and CDR2 (germline): SGHTA, FQGNSA. CDR3 nucleotide sequence: TGTGCCAGCAGCTTAGCAACGGGGTACGAGCAGTACTTC. It yields the protein CASSLATGYEQYF.

The gene calls are TRBV29-1 and TRBJ1-1; 7 nucleotides line up with TRBD1. The CDR3 spans 12 residues. The V gene's germline CDR1 is SQVTM and CDR2 ANQGSEA. V was clipped by 5 bases and J by 4 bases; unmatched bases: 4. The CDR3 loop is CSVSTGTTEAFF. The CDR3 region has the DNA TGCAGCGTTTCGACAGGGACCACTGAAGCTTTCTTT.

The CDR3 DNA reads TGCGCCAGCAGTACCGGGACAGGGGGCGGGGAGCTGTTTTTT. It specifies CASSTGTGGGELFF. The genes are TRBV4-3 and TRBJ2-2; 11 bases are shared with TRBD1. CDR1 and CDR2 (germline): LGHNA, YSLEER. V gave up 6 bases and J gave up 7 bases; unmatched junction bases: 4. CDR3 length equals 14 residues.

This clone has only one observation. This same CDR3 is encoded by further DNA sequences in the sample. The J gene is TRBJ2-1, the V gene TRBV7-9, with D unresolved. The CDR3 has 12 residues. The germline V gene has CDR1 SEHNR and CDR2 FQNEAQ (reference sequence). Trimming pared 0 bases from V and 6 bases from J, leaving 3 bases between. In nucleotides, the CDR3 is TGTGCCAGCAGCTTAGCGCGCAATGAGCAGTTCTTC. This translates into CASSLARNEQFF. Drawing the rest from reference TRBV7-9 and TRBJ2-1, the complete variable domain is DTGVSQNPRHKITKRGQNVTFRCDPISEHNRLYWYRQTLGQGPEFLTYFQNEAQLEKSRLLSDRFSAERPKGSFSTLEIQRTEQGDSAMYLCASSLARNEQFFGPGTRLTVL.

This sequence joins TRBV27 and TRBJ1-1; the D is unclear. Trimming took off 2 bases at V and 6 bases at J, with 10 bases between the two ends. Per germline, CDR1 MNHEY and CDR2 SMNVEV (reference sequence). The CDR3 totals 13 residues. This chain's CDR3 is CASSLGLFAEAFF. In nucleotides, the CDR3 is TGTGCCAGCAGTTTAGGGCTTTTCGCTGAAGCTTTCTTT.

The DNA of the CDR3 is TGTGCCAGCAGTACACAGGGATTGCAAGAGACCCAGTACTTC. This translates into CASSTQGLQETQYF. V and J are TRBV27 and TRBJ2-5; D might be TRBD1 (6 bases). The CDR3 is 14 amino acids. Deletions cut 5 bases from V and 2 bases from J, with 12 bases between. Per germline, CDR1 MNHEY and CDR2 SMNVEV (reference sequence).

V is TRBV7-2 and J is TRBJ1-5; D possibly corresponds to TRBD1 (5 bases). V was shortened by 5 bases and J by 4 bases, with 9 bases between the two germline ends. The CDR3 runs to 13 residues. From germline, CDR1 is SGHTA and CDR2 FQGNSA. The CDR3 here is CASSGGGNQPQHF. The CDR3 DNA follows: TGTGCCAGCAGCGGGGGTGGGAATCAGCCCCAGCATTTT.